This TCR beta chain came from a study of blood T cell repertoires in COVID-19. Germline values: CDR1 SGHTA, CDR2 FQGTGA. The CDR3 extends over 15 amino acids. The V end lost 2 bases, the J end lost 4 bases, and 11 bases lay between the germline ends. TCRdb's copy holds only in-frame clones and misses some; the assay was immunoSEQ multiplex PCR. There are some 220,000 clones in the sample; around 84% occur only once, and 9.7% lies in the top ten. The chain employs TRBV7-3 and TRBJ2-2, with D unclear. The clonotype originates from a man aged 50-60 years with active or convalescent COVID-19. Material for sequencing was peripheral blood. The CDR3, as DNA: TGTGCCAGCAGCTTATCCGGCGGTTCCACCGGGGAGCTGTTTTTT. It codes for CASSLSGGSTGELFF.